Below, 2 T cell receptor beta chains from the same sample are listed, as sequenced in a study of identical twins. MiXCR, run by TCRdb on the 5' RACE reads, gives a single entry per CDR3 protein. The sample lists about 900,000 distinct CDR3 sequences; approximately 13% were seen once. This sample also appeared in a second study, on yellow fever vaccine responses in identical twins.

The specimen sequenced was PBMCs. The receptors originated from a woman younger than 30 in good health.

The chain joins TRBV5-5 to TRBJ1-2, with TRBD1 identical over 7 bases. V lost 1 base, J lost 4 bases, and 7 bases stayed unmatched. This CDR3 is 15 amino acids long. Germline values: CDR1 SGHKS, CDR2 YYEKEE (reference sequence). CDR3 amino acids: CASSLTGAPLYGYTF. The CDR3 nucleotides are TGTGCCAGCAGCTTGACAGGGGCCCCCCTCTATGGCTACACCTTC.

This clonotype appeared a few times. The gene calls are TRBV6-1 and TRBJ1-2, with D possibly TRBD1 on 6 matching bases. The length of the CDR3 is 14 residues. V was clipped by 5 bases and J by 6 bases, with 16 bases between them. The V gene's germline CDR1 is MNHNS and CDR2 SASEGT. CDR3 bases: TGTGCCAGCAGTCCCTATACAGGGATCGATGGCTACACCTTC. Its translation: CASSPYTGIDGYTF.